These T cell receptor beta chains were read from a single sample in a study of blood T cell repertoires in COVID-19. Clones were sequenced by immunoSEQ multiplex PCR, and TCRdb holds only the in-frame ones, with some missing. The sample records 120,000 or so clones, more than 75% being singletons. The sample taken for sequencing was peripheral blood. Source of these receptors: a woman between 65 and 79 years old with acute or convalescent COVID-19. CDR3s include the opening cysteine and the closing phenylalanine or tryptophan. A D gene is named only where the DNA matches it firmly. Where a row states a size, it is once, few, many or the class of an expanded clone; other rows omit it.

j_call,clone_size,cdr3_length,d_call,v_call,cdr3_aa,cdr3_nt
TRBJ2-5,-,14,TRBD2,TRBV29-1,CSVDQSGGWETQYF,TGCAGCGTTGATCAAAGCGGGGGCTGGGAGACCCAGTACTTC
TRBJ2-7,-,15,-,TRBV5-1,CASSLAGTLTYEQYF,TGCGCCAGCAGCTTGGCCGGGACATTAACCTACGAGCAGTACTTC
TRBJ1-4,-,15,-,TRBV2,CASSGRTGTNEKLFF,TGTGCCAGCAGTGGGCGTACAGGGACTAATGAAAAACTGTTTTTT
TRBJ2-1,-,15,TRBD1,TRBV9,CASSLEGAGYNEQFF,TGTGCCAGCAGCCTTGAGGGGGCGGGCTACAATGAGCAGTTCTTC
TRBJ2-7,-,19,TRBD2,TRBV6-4,CASTQLQEAGGPTGSVKYF,TGTGCCAGCACCCAACTGCAGGAGGCGGGGGGGCCTACCGGCTCGGTGAAGTACTTC
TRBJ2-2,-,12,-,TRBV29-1,CSVETEGRELFF,TGCAGCGTTGAAACGGAGGGCCGGGAGCTGTTTTTT
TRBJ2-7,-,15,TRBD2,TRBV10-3,CAISTTSGGSYEQYF,TGTGCCATCAGTACAACTAGCGGGGGTTCCTACGAGCAGTACTTC
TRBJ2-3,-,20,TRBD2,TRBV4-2,CASSQDATSGGPGSTDTQYF,TGTGCCAGCAGCCAGGATGCTACTAGCGGGGGGCCGGGTAGCACAGATACGCAGTATTTT
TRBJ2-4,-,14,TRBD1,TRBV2,CASSTGTGGNIQYF,TGTGCCAGCAGTACCGGGACAGGGGGAAACATTCAGTACTTC
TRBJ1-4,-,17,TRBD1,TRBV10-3,CAISESQTGGLNEKLFF,TGTGCCATCAGTGAGTCTCAGACAGGGGGCCTTAATGAAAAACTGTTTTTT
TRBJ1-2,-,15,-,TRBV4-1,CASSQDSSGFVGYTF,TGCGCCAGCAGCCAAGACTCCTCGGGGTTCGTGGGCTACACCTTC
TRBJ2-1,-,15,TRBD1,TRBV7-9,CASSHTGGSYNEQFF,TGTGCCAGCAGCCACACAGGGGGTTCCTACAATGAGCAGTTCTTC
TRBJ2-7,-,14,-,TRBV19,CASSRQAFSYEQYF,TGTGCCAGTAGTAGACAGGCGTTCTCCTACGAGCAGTACTTC
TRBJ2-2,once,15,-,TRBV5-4,CASSLDGRNTGELFF,TGTGCCAGCAGCTTGGACGGGAGGAACACCGGGGAGCTGTTTTTT
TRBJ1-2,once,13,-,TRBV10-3,CAIAGTPQSGYTF,TGTGCCATCGCGGGGACCCCCCAAAGCGGCTACACCTTC
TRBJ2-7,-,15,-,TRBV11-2,CASSLDSRRAYEQYF,TGTGCCAGCAGCTTAGATAGCCGCAGGGCCTACGAGCAGTACTTC
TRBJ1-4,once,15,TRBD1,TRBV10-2,CASRPTTGAGEKLFF,TGCGCCAGCAGGCCAACTACAGGGGCGGGTGAAAAACTGTTTTTT
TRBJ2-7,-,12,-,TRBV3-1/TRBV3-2,CASSPPTYEQYF,TGTGCCAGCAGCCCCCCCACCTACGAGCAGTACTTC
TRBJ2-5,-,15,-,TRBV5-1,CASSSRWGVTETQYF,TGCGCCAGCAGCTCTCGGTGGGGAGTTACGGAGACCCAGTACTTC
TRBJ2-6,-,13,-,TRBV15,CATSLSGANVLTF,TGTGCCACCAGCCTATCTGGGGCCAACGTCCTGACTTTC
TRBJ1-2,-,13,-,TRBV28,CASRRSQTYGYTF,TGTGCCAGCAGGAGGAGCCAAACCTATGGCTACACCTTC
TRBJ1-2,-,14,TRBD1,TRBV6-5,CASRATGGSYGYTF,TGTGCCAGCAGGGCGACAGGGGGTAGCTATGGCTACACCTTC
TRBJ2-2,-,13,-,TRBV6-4,CASRALNTGELFF,TGTGCCAGCAGAGCCCTGAACACCGGGGAGCTGTTTTTT
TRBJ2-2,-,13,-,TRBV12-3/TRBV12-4,CASSQGNTGELFF,TGTGCCAGCAGCCAGGGGAACACCGGGGAGCTGTTTTTT
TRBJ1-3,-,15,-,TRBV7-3,CASSLGFGSGNTIYF,TGTGCCAGCAGCTTAGGATTCGGGAGTGGAAACACCATATATTTT
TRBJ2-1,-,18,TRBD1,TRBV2,CASFGPNPTGVLYNEQFF,TGTGCCAGCTTCGGTCCCAACCCGACAGGGGTTTTGTACAATGAGCAGTTCTTC
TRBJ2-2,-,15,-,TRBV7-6,CASSLGQGSTGELFF,TGTGCCAGCAGCTTAGGTCAGGGGAGCACCGGGGAGCTGTTTTTT
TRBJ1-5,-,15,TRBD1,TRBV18,CASSQGAGGDQPQHF,TGTGCCAGCTCACAGGGGGCCGGTGGGGATCAGCCCCAGCATTTT
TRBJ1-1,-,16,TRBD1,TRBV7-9,CASSLGVGTGDTEAFF,TGTGCCAGCAGCTTAGGTGTTGGGACAGGGGACACTGAAGCTTTCTTT
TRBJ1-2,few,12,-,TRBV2,CASRLAWGGYTF,TGTGCCAGCCGGCTGGCTTGGGGCGGCTACACCTTC
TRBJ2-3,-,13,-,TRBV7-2,CASSLVGTEPQYF,TGTGCCAGCAGCTTAGTGGGTACGGAGCCGCAGTATTTT
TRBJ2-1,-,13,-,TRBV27,CASSSWGNNEQFF,TGTGCCAGCAGTTCCTGGGGCAACAATGAGCAGTTCTTC